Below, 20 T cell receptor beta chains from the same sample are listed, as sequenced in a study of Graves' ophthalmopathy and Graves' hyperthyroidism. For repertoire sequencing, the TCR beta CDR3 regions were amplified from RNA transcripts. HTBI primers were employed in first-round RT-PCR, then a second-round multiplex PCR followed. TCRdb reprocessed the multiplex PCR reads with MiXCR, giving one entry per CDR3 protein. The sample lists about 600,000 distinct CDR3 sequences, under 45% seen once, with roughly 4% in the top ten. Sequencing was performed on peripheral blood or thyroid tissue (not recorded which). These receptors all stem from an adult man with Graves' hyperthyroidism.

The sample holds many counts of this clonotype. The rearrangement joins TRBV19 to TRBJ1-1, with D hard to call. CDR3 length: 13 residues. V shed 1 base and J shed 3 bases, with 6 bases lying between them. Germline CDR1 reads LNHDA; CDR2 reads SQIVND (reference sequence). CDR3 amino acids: CASSIGAYTEAFF. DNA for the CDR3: TGTGCCAGTAGTATAGGGGCTTACACTGAAGCTTTCTTT.

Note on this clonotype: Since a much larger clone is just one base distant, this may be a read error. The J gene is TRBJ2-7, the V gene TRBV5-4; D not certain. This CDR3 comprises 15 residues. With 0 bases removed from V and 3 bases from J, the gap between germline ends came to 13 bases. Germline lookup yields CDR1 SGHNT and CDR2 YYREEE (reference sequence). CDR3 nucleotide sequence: TGTGCCAGCAGCTTGGCCTGGCGAGAACACTACGAGCAGTACTTC. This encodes CASSLAWREHYEQYF. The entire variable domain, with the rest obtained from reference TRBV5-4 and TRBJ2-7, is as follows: ETGVTQSPTHLIKTRGQQVTLRCSSQSGHNTVSWYQQALGQGPQFIFQYYREEENGRGNFPPRFSGLQFPNYSSELNVNALELDDSALYLCASSLAWREHYEQYFGPGTRLTVT.

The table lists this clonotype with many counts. CDR3 bases: TGTGCCAGCAGCGCCATGGAGGGTCGGACCGGGGAGCTGTTTTTT. It encodes CASSAMEGRTGELFF. The genes are TRBV7-9 and TRBJ2-2, with D perhaps matching TRBD2 (6 bases). The CDR3 runs 15 residues. V was cut by 5 bases and J by 5 bases, with 15 bases left in between. Per germline, CDR1 SEHNR and CDR2 FQNEAQ (reference sequence).

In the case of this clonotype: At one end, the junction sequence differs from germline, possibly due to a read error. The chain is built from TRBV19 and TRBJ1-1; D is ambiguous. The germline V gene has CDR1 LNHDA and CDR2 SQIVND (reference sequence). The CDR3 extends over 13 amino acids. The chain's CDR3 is CASRYGRNTETFF. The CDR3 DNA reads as TGTGCCAGCAGGTACGGGAGGAACACTGAAACTTTCTTT. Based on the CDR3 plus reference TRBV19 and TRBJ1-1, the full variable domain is DGGITQSPKYLFRKEGQNVTLSCEQNLNHDAMYWYRQDPGQGLRLIYYSQIVNDFQKGDIAEGYSVSREKKESFPLTVTSAQKNPTAFYLCASRYGRNTETFFGQGTRLTVV.

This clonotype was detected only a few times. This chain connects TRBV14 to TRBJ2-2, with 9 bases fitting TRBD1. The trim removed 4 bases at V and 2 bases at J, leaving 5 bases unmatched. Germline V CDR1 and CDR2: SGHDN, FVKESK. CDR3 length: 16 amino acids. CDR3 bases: TGTGCCAGCAGCCTTGGGACAGGGTACAACACCGGGGAGCTGTTTTTT. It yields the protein CASSLGTGYNTGELFF.

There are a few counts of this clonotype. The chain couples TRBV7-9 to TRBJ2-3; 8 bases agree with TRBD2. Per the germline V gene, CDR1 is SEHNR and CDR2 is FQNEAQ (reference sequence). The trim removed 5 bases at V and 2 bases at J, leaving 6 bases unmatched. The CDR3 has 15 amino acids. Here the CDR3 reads CASSRSGVNTDTQYF. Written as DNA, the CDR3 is TGTGCCAGCAGCCGTAGCGGGGTGAACACAGATACGCAGTATTTT.

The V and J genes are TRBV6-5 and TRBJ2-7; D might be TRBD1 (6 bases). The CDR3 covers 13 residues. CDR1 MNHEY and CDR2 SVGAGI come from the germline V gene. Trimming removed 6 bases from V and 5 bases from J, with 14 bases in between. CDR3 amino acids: CASSLDRDNEQYF. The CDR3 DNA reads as TGTGCCAGCAGCCTAGACCGGGACAACGAGCAGTACTTC.

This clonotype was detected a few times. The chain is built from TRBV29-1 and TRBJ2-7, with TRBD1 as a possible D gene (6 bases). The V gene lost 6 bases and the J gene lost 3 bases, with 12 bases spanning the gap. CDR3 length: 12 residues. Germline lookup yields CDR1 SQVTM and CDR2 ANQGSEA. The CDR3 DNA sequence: TGCAGCGTCCGGACAGTAATCTACGAGCAGTACTTC. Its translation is CSVRTVIYEQYF.

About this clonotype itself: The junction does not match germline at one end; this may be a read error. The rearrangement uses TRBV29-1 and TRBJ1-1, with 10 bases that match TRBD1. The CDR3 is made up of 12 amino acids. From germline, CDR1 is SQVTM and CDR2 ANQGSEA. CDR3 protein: CSWGQGNNEAFF. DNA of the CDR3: TGCAGCTGGGGACAGGGGAACAATGAAGCTTTCTTT.

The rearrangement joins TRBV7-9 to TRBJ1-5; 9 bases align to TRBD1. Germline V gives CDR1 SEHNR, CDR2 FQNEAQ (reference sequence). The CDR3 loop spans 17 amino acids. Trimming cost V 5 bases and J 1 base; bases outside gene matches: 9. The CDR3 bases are TGTGCCAGCAGCCTAAGCACCGGGACAGGGAGCAATCAGCCCCAGCATTTT. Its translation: CASSLSTGTGSNQPQHF.

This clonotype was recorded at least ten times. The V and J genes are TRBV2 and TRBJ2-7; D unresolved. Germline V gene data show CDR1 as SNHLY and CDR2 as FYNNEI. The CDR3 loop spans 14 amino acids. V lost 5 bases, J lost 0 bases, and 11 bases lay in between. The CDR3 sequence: CASSTGRNSYEQYF. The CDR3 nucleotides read TGTGCCAGCAGTACGGGCCGTAACTCCTACGAGCAGTACTTC. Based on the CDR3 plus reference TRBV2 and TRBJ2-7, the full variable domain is EPEVTQTPSHQVTQMGQEVILRCVPISNHLYFYWYRQILGQKVEFLVSFYNNEISEKSEIFDDQFSVERPDGSNFTLKIRSTKLEDSAMYFCASSTGRNSYEQYFGPGTRLTVT.

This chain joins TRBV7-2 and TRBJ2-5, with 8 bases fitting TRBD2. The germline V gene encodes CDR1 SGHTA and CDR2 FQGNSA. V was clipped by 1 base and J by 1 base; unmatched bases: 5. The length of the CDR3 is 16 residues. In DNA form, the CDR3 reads TGTGCCAGCAGCTTAGGGGGGCGGGGGGCCCAAGAGACCCAGTACTTC. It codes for CASSLGGRGAQETQYF. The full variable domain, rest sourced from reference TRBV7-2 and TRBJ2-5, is GAGVSQSPSNKVTEKGKDVELRCDPISGHTALYWYRQSLGQGLEFLIYFQGNSAPDKSGLPSDRFSAERTGGSVSTLTIQRTQQEDSAVYLCASSLGGRGAQETQYFGPGTRLLVL.

This CDR3 reads CASSISGTGDYEQYF. The CDR3 DNA is TGTGCCAGCAGCATATCCGGGACAGGGGACTACGAGCAGTACTTC. The rearrangement links TRBV7-2 to TRBJ2-7; TRBD1 agrees at 10 bases. The trim removed 5 bases at V and 3 bases at J, leaving 7 bases unmatched. From germline, CDR1 is SGHTA and CDR2 FQGNSA. This CDR3 has 15 residues.

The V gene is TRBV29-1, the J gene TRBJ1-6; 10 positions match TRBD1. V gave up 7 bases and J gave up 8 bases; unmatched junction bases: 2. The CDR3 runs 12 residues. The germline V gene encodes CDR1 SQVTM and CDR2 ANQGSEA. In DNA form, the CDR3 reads TGCAGCGCAGGACAGGGGGATTCACCCCTCCACTTT. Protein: CSAGQGDSPLHF.

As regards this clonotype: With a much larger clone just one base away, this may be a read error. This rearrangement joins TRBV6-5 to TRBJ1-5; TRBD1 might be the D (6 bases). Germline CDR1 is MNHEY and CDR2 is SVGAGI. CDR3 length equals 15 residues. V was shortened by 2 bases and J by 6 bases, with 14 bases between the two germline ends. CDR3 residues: CASSYAGEAAQPQHF. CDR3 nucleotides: TGTGCCAGCAGTTACGCAGGGGAGGCTGCTCAGCCCCAGCATTTT.

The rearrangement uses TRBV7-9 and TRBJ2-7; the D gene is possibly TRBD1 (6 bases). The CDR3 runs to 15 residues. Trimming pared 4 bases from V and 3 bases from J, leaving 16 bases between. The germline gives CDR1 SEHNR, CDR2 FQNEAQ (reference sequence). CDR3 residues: CASSYAGTYSYEQYF. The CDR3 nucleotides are TGTGCCAGCAGCTATGCCGGGACATATAGCTACGAGCAGTACTTC.

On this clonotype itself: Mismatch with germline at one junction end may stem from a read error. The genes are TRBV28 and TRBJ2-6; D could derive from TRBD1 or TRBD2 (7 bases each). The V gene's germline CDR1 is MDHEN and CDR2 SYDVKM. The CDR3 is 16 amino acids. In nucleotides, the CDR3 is TGTGCTAGCAGTTCCAGGGGGGGGTTTGGGGCCAACGTCCTGACTTTC. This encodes CASSSRGGFGANVLTF. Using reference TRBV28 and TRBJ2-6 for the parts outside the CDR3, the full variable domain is DVKVTQSSRYLVKRTGEKVFLECVQDMDHENMFWYRQDPGLGLRLIYFSYDVKMKEKGDIPEGYSVSREKKERFSLILESASTNQTSMYLCASSSRGGFGANVLTFGAGSRLTVL.

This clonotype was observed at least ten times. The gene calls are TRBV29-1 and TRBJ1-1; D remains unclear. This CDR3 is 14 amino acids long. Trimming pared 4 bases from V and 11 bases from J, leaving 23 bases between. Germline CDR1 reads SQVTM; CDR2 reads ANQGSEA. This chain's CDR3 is CSVVPRSVRTPAFF. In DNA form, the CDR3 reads TGCAGCGTTGTCCCAAGGTCGGTCCGAACCCCGGCTTTCTTT.

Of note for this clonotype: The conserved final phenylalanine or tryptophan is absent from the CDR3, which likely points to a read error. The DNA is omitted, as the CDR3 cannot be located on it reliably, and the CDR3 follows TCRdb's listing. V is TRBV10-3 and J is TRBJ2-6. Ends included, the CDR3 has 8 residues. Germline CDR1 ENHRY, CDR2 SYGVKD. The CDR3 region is CAISDRGY.

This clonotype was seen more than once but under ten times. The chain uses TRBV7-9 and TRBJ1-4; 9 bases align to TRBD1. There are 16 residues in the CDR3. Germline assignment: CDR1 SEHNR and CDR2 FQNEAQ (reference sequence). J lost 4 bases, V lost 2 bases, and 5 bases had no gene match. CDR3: CASSLPRTGDNEKLFF. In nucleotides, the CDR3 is TGTGCCAGCAGCTTACCTAGGACAGGGGATAATGAAAAACTGTTTTTT.